This T cell receptor (beta chain) was documented in a study of early stage breast cancer tumors. Study conclusions and caveats: Enriched TCRB sequences shared across patients were mostly commonly generated sequences.

Some clones are missing from TCRdb's copy, which holds only in-frame ones; the method was immunoSEQ multiplex PCR. The data show fewer than 30,000 clones, roughly 50% seen once. Germline lookup yields CDR1 SSHAT and CDR2 FNYEAQ (reference sequence). CDR3 length: 13 amino acids. Concerning this clone itself: The antigen is unknown. The junction and the germline gene differ at one end; a read error may be behind it.

The sequence came from a person in their fifties or sixties with breast cancer. The rearrangement links TRBV7-7 to TRBJ2-3; no reliable D call. The sequenced sample was breast tumor tissue. In DNA, the CDR3 is TGTGCTAGCAGCACCCAGAGCACAGATACGCAGTATTTT. Encoded protein: CASSTQSTDTQYF.